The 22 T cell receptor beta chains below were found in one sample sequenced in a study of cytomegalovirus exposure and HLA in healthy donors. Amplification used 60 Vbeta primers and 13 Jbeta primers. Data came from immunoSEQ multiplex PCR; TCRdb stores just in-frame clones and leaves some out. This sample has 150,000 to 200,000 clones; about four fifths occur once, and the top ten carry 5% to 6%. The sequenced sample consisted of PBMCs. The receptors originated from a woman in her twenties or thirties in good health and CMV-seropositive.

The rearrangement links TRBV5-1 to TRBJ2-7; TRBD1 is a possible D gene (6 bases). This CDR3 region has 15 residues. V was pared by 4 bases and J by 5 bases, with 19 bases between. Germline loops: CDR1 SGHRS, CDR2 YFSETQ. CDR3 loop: CASSRVKMGAHEQYF. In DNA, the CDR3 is TGCGCCAGCAGCAGGGTTAAAATGGGGGCCCACGAGCAGTACTTC.

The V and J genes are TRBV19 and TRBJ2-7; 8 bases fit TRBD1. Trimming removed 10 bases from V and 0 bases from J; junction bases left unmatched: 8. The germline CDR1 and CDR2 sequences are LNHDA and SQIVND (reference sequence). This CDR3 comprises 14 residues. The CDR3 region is CATRDRRTSYEQYF. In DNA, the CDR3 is TGTGCCACTAGGGACAGGAGGACCTCCTACGAGCAGTACTTC. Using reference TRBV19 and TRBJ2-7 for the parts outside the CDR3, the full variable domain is DGGITQSPKYLFRKEGQNVTLSCEQNLNHDAMYWYRQDPGQGLRLIYYSQIVNDFQKGDIAEGYSVSREKKESFPLTVTSAQKNPTAFYLCATRDRRTSYEQYFGPGTRLTVT.

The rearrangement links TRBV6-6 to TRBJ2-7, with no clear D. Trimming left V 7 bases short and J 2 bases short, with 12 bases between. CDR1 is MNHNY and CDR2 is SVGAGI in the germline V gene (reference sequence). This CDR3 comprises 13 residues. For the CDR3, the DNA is TGTGCCAGCAAGTTAATAGAGCCCTACGAGCAGTACTTC. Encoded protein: CASKLIEPYEQYF.

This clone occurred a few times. The CDR3 sequence is CASSLGNTIYF. CDR3 nucleotides: TGTGCCAGCAGCCTCGGAAACACCATATATTTT. J is TRBJ1-3 and V is TRBV7-9; D unclear. CDR3 length: 11 amino acids. Trimming shortened V by 5 bases and J by 4 bases, and 3 bases separated the two germline ends. CDR1 and CDR2 from the germline V gene are SEHNR and FQNEAQ (reference sequence).

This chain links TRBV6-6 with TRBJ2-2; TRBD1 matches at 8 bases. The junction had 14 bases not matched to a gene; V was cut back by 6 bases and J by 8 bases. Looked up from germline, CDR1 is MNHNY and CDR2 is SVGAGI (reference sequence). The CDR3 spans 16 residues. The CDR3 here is CASSADRGFSGGELFF. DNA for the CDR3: TGTGCCAGCAGCGCCGACAGGGGTTTTTCTGGAGGGGAGCTGTTTTTT.

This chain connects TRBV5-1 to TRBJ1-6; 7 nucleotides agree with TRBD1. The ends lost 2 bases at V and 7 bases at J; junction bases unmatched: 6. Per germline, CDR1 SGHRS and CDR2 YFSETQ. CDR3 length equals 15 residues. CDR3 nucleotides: TGCGCCAGCAGCTTTTCCGACAGGGCGAATTCACCCCTCCACTTT. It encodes CASSFSDRANSPLHF.

The CDR3 nucleotides read TGTGCCAGCAGCCAAGATTGGGGACAGGGGAGAAATGAGCAGTTCTTC. Translated, it gives CASSQDWGQGRNEQFF. The chain joins TRBV4-2 to TRBJ2-1; TRBD1 aligns across 10 bases. V shed 0 bases, J shed 7 bases, and the junction held 6 bases outside the gene matches. The CDR3 has 16 amino acids. Germline V gene lookup returns CDR1 LGHNA and CDR2 YNFKEQ.

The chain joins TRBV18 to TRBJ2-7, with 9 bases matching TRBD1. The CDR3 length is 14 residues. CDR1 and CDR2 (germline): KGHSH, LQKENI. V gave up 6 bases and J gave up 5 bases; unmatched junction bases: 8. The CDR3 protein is CASSDLQGAHEQYF. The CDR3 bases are TGTGCCAGCTCGGACTTACAGGGGGCGCACGAGCAGTACTTC. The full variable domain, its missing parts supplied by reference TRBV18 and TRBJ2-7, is NAGVMQNPRHLVRRRGQEARLRCSPMKGHSHVYWYRQLPEEGLKFMVYLQKENIIDESGMPKERFSAEFPKEGPSILRIQQVVRGDSAAYFCASSDLQGAHEQYFGPGTRLTVT.

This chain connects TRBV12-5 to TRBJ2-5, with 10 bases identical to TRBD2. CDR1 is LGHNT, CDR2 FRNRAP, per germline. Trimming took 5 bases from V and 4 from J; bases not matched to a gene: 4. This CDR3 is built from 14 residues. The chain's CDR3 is CASGLAGATETQYF. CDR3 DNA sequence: TGTGCTAGTGGTCTAGCGGGGGCAACAGAGACCCAGTACTTC.

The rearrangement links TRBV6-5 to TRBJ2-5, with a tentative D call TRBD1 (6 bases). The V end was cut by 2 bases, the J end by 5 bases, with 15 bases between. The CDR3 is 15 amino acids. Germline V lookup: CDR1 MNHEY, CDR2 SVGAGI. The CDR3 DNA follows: TGTGCCAGCAGTTACAGTCATGCCCAGGGGGAGACCCAGTACTTC. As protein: CASSYSHAQGETQYF.

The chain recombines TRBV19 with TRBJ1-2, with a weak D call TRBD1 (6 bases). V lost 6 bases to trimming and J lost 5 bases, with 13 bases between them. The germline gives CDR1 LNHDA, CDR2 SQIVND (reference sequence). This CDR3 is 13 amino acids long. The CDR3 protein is CASSRGQLYGYTF. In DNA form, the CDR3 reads TGTGCCAGTAGCCGTGGACAGCTTTATGGCTACACCTTC.

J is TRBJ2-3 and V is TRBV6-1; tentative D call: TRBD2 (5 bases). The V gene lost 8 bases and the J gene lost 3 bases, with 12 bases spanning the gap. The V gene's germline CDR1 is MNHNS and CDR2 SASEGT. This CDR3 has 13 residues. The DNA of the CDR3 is TGTGCCAGCCGGGATCTGAGAACAGATACGCAGTATTTT. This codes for CASRDLRTDTQYF.

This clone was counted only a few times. In DNA form, the CDR3 reads TGTGCCAGCAGTGCCGGGACAGCGAACACTGAAGCTTTCTTT. Amino acids: CASSAGTANTEAFF. The J gene is TRBJ1-1, the V gene TRBV6-5, with 7 bases lining up with TRBD1. CDR1 and CDR2 from the germline V gene are MNHEY and SVGAGI. This CDR3 has 14 residues. Trimming cost V 5 bases and J 1 base; bases outside gene matches: 4.

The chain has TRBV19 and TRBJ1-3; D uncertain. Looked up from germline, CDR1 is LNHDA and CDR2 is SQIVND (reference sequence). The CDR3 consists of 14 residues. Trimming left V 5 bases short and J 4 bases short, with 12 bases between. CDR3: CASSSGVRGNTIYF. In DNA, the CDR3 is TGTGCCAGTAGTTCCGGGGTCCGCGGAAACACCATATATTTT.

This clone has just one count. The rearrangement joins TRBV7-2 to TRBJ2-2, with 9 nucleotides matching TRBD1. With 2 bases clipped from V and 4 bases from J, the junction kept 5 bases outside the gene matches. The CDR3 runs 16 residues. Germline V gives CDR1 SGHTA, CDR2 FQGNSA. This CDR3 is CASSLLGQGGTGELFF. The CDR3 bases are TGTGCCAGCAGCTTATTGGGACAGGGCGGCACCGGGGAGCTGTTTTTT. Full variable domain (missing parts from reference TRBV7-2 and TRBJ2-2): GAGVSQSPSNKVTEKGKDVELRCDPISGHTALYWYRQSLGQGLEFLIYFQGNSAPDKSGLPSDRFSAERTGGSVSTLTIQRTQQEDSAVYLCASSLLGQGGTGELFFGEGSRLTVL.

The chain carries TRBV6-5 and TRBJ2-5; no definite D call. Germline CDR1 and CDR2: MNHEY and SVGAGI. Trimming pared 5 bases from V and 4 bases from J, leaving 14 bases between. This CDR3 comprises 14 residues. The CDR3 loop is CASSRVRVAETQYF. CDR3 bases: TGTGCCAGCAGTCGAGTCCGGGTGGCAGAGACCCAGTACTTC.

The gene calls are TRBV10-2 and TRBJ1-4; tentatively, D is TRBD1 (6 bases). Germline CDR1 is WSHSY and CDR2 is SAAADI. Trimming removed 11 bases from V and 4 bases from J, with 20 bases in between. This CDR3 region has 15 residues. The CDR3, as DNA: TGCGCCCGACCCCCAACGGGGGGCCATAATGAAAAACTGTTTTTT. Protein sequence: CARPPTGGHNEKLFF.

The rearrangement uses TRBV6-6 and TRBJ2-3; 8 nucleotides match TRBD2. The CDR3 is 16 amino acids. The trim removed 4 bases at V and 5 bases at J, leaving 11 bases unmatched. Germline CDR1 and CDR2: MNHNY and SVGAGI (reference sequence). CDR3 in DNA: TGTGCCAGCAGTTTCAGGACCTCGGGAGGGGGAGATACGCAGTATTTT. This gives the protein CASSFRTSGGGDTQYF.

The CDR3 region is CAITKDRDEQYF. CDR3 sequence (DNA): TGTGCCATCACCAAGGACAGGGACGAGCAGTACTTC. This chain joins TRBV10-3 and TRBJ2-7, with TRBD1 matching over 8 bases. V shed 7 bases and J 5 bases; nucleotides not matched to a gene: 4. From germline, CDR1 is ENHRY and CDR2 SYGVKD. The CDR3 runs 12 residues.

CDR3 coding DNA: TGTGCCAGCAGTTACTCACCGGGAGGGATAAATGAGCAGTTCTTC. It specifies CASSYSPGGINEQFF. The chain employs TRBV6-6 and TRBJ2-1; 8 positions match TRBD2. CDR1 is MNHNY and CDR2 is SVGAGI in the germline V gene (reference sequence). The CDR3 length is 15 residues. V shed 0 bases, J shed 7 bases, and the junction held 5 bases outside the gene matches.

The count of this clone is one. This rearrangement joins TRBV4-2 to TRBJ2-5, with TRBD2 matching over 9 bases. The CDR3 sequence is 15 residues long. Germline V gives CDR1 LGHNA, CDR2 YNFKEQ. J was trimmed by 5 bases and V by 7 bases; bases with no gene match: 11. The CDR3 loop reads CASKRQREVRETQYF. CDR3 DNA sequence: TGTGCCAGCAAGCGACAGCGGGAGGTGCGGGAGACCCAGTACTTC.

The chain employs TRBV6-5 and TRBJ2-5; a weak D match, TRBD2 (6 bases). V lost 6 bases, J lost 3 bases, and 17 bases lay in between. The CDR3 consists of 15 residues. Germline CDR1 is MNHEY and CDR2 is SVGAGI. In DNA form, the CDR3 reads TGTGCCAGCAGCTCCGACTTCGGAGGGGAAGAGACCCAGTACTTC. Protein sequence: CASSSDFGGEETQYF.